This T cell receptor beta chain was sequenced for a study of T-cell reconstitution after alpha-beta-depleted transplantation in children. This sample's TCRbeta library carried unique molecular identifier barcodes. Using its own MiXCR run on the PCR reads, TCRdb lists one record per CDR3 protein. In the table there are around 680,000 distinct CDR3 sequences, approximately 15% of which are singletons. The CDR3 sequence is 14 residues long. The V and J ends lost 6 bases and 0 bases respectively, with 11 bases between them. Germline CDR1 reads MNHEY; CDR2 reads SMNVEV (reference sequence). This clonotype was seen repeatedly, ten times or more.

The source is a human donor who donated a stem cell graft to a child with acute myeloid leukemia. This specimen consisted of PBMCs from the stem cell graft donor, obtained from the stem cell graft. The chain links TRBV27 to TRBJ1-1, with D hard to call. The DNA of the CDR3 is TGTGCCAGCAGCCCTCCCCATCTGAACACTGAAGCTTTCTTT. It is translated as CASSPPHLNTEAFF.